Listed here are 18 T cell receptor beta chains from one sample, sequenced in a study of control samples from healthy donors and cancer patients. Generated by immunoSEQ multiplex PCR, the TCRdb table keeps only in-frame clones and is missing some. Of 70,000 to 95,000 clones in the sample, approximately 93% were seen once. The sample comprised PBMCs. Receptors were obtained from a woman aged 40 to 50 with lung cancer.

The V and J genes are TRBV5-1 and TRBJ2-1; no firm D call. Germline V gives CDR1 SGHRS, CDR2 YFSETQ. There are 15 residues in the CDR3. V lost 0 bases and J 0 bases, leaving 7 bases between the germline ends. The chain's CDR3 is CASSLGGSSYNEQFF. In nucleotides, the CDR3 is TGCGCCAGCAGCTTGGGAGGAAGCTCCTACAATGAGCAGTTCTTC.

This chain uses TRBV19 with TRBJ2-7; D unclear. Trimming removed 9 bases at V and 2 bases at J, with 11 bases between. CDR1 and CDR2 from the germline V gene are LNHDA and SQIVND (reference sequence). This CDR3 comprises 12 residues. The CDR3: CASAEYPYEQYF. CDR3 coding DNA: TGTGCCAGCGCCGAATATCCCTACGAGCAGTACTTC.

The chain links TRBV28 to TRBJ2-1; 10 bases are a match to TRBD2. The V segment lost 5 bases and the J segment 1 base; nucleotides outside the gene matches: 5. This CDR3 comprises 16 residues. The germline gives CDR1 MDHEN, CDR2 SYDVKM. The CDR3 coding sequence is TGTGCCAGCAGTACACTAGCGGGGAGGTCCTACAATGAGCAGTTCTTC. This encodes CASSTLAGRSYNEQFF.

The chain is built from TRBV16 and TRBJ1-4, with D possibly matching TRBD1 (5 bases). CDR3 length: 17 residues. V lost 3 bases to trimming and J lost 0 bases, with 14 bases between them. Germline loops: CDR1 KGHSY, CDR2 FQNENV. CDR3 in DNA: TGTGCCAGCAGCCAGTTTTACAAAGGGGCAACTAATGAAAAACTGTTTTTT. It translates to CASSQFYKGATNEKLFF.

A few counts support this clone. The chain uses TRBV19 and TRBJ2-3; no definite D call. The CDR3 runs 13 residues. CDR1 and CDR2 (germline): LNHDA, SQIVND (reference sequence). V was shortened by 7 bases and J by 4 bases, with 12 bases between the two germline ends. The CDR3 loop is CASTTIGSDTQYF. The CDR3 coding sequence is TGTGCCAGTACCACCATCGGGTCAGATACGCAGTATTTT.

The J gene is TRBJ1-2, the V gene TRBV3-1 (or the pseudogene TRBV3-2); tentative D call: TRBD1 (5 bases). This CDR3 spans 14 amino acids. Germline V gene lookup returns CDR1 LGHDT and CDR2 YNNKEL (reference sequence). V shed 1 base and J shed 6 bases, with 12 bases lying between them. CDR3 DNA sequence: TGTGCCAGCAGCCAAGGGGCGGGGCGCGATGGCTACACCTTC. Its translation is CASSQGAGRDGYTF.

This clone was seen a single time. V gene TRBV30 combines with J gene TRBJ1-5; D unresolved. The CDR3 is 15 amino acids. The germline gives CDR1 GTSNPN, CDR2 SVGIG (reference sequence). Trimming pared 0 bases from V and 2 bases from J, leaving 11 bases between. Written as DNA, the CDR3 is TGTGCCTGGAGTGTACGGGGTTTGGGCAATCAGCCCCAGCATTTT. The encoded protein is CAWSVRGLGNQPQHF. The full variable domain, with the rest looked up from reference TRBV30 and TRBJ1-5, is SQTIHQWPATLVQPVGSPLSLECTVEGTSNPNLYWYRQAAGRGLQLLFYSVGIGQISSEVPQNLSASRPQDRQFILSSKKLLLSDSGFYLCAWSVRGLGNQPQHFGDGTRLSIL.

J is TRBJ1-2 and V is TRBV19; the D is unclear. The CDR3 totals 13 residues. The V and J ends lost 3 bases and 3 bases respectively, with 8 bases between them. Germline CDR1 is LNHDA and CDR2 is SQIVND (reference sequence). DNA for the CDR3: TGTGCCAGTAGTATGGGCGGAGACTATGGCTACACCTTC. Its translation: CASSMGGDYGYTF.

The chain uses TRBV3-1 (or the pseudogene TRBV3-2) and TRBJ2-1; 10 bases fit TRBD1. The ends lost 4 bases at V and 6 bases at J; junction bases unmatched: 3. The germline gives CDR1 LGHDT, CDR2 YNNKEL (reference sequence). The CDR3 loop spans 14 amino acids. CDR3 sequence (DNA): TGTGCCAGCAGCCGACAGGGGGCCCTCAATGAGCAGTTCTTC. Protein sequence: CASSRQGALNEQFF.

This rearrangement joins TRBV3-1 (or the pseudogene TRBV3-2) to TRBJ1-3, with D perhaps matching TRBD1 (6 bases). The CDR3 spans 17 residues. V was shortened by 5 bases and J by 1 base, with 18 bases between the two germline ends. Per the germline V gene, CDR1 is LGHDT and CDR2 is YNNKEL (reference sequence). As DNA, the CDR3 is TGTGCCAGCAGCTACGCACAGGGCAGGGGATCTGGAAACACCATATATTTT. It translates to CASSYAQGRGSGNTIYF.

This clone was counted a single time. This chain links TRBV3-1 (or the pseudogene TRBV3-2) with TRBJ2-2; 8 bases line up with TRBD1. Losses at the gene ends were 0 bases for V and 6 bases for J; bases not matched to a gene: 9. Germline loops: CDR1 LGHDT, CDR2 YNNKEL (reference sequence). CDR3 length: 17 residues. CDR3 loop: CASSQDFRTGYPGELFF. The CDR3 coding sequence is TGTGCCAGCAGCCAAGATTTCAGGACAGGGTACCCCGGGGAGCTGTTTTTT.

The chain joins TRBV6-8 to TRBJ1-2, with D perhaps matching TRBD1 (5 bases). V lost 7 bases, J lost 5 bases, and 32 bases lay in between. CDR3 length: 19 amino acids. CDR1 and CDR2 (germline): MNHGY, SAAAGT. CDR3 amino acids: CASNPTGRVAFRWGYGYTF. The CDR3 DNA sequence: TGTGCCAGCAACCCGACGGGAAGGGTGGCTTTTCGGTGGGGGTATGGCTACACCTTC.

V gene TRBV2 combines with J gene TRBJ2-3, with D possibly being TRBD2 (7 bases). Trimming cost V 8 bases and J 1 base, with 13 bases left between them. Germline CDR1 reads SNHLY; CDR2 reads FYNNEI. This CDR3 spans 14 amino acids. The CDR3 nucleotides are TGTGCCAGCGGGGGGGCTCCTCGCACAGATACGCAGTATTTT. It codes for CASGGAPRTDTQYF. Full variable domain (remainder filled in from reference TRBV2 and TRBJ2-3): EPEVTQTPSHQVTQMGQEVILRCVPISNHLYFYWYRQILGQKVEFLVSFYNNEISEKSEIFDDQFSVERPDGSNFTLKIRSTKLEDSAMYFCASGGAPRTDTQYFGPGTRLTVL.

The chain uses TRBV30 and TRBJ1-4; tentatively, D is TRBD1 (5 bases). CDR3 length equals 12 residues. Between the trimmed V and J ends, which lost 4 bases and 6 bases, there was a span of 9 bases. CDR1 and CDR2 (germline): GTSNPN, SVGIG (reference sequence). CDR3: CAWTGRDEKLFF. In DNA, the CDR3 is TGTGCCTGGACAGGGAGAGATGAAAAACTGTTTTTT.

As regards this clone: Other DNA sequences of this sample code for an identical CDR3. The V call is TRBV19, the J call TRBJ1-3; D call uncertain. Germline V lookup: CDR1 LNHDA, CDR2 SQIVND (reference sequence). Trimming pared 1 base from V and 4 bases from J, leaving 2 bases between. CDR3 length: 12 amino acids. The CDR3 is CASSIGGNTIYF. CDR3 nucleotide sequence: TGTGCCAGTAGTATAGGGGGAAACACCATATATTTT.

The chain employs TRBV28 and TRBJ1-1; D perhaps matches TRBD1 (5 bases). V was trimmed by 4 bases and J by 7 bases, leaving 16 bases between them. Germline values: CDR1 MDHEN, CDR2 SYDVKM. The CDR3 spans 14 residues. In DNA form, the CDR3 reads TGTGCCAGCAGTTCATATAGGGGCCGCTTTGAAGCTTTCTTT. It codes for CASSSYRGRFEAFF.

This clone was seen just once. CDR3 protein: CAISPDRVSYEQYF. CDR3 nucleotides: TGTGCCATCAGCCCAGACAGGGTCTCCTACGAGCAGTACTTC. The chain recombines TRBV10-3 with TRBJ2-7; 7 bases align to TRBD1. The CDR3 consists of 14 residues. Trimming removed 6 bases from V and 0 bases from J; junction bases left unmatched: 5. The germline V gene encodes CDR1 ENHRY and CDR2 SYGVKD.

The chain links TRBV2 to TRBJ2-2; 7 bases align to TRBD1. Germline assignment: CDR1 SNHLY and CDR2 FYNNEI. The junction had 9 bases not matched to a gene; V was cut back by 7 bases and J by 4 bases. This CDR3 comprises 15 residues. Here the CDR3 reads CASKTKGASTGELFF. The CDR3 nucleotides read TGTGCCAGCAAAACGAAGGGGGCGTCCACCGGGGAGCTGTTTTTT.